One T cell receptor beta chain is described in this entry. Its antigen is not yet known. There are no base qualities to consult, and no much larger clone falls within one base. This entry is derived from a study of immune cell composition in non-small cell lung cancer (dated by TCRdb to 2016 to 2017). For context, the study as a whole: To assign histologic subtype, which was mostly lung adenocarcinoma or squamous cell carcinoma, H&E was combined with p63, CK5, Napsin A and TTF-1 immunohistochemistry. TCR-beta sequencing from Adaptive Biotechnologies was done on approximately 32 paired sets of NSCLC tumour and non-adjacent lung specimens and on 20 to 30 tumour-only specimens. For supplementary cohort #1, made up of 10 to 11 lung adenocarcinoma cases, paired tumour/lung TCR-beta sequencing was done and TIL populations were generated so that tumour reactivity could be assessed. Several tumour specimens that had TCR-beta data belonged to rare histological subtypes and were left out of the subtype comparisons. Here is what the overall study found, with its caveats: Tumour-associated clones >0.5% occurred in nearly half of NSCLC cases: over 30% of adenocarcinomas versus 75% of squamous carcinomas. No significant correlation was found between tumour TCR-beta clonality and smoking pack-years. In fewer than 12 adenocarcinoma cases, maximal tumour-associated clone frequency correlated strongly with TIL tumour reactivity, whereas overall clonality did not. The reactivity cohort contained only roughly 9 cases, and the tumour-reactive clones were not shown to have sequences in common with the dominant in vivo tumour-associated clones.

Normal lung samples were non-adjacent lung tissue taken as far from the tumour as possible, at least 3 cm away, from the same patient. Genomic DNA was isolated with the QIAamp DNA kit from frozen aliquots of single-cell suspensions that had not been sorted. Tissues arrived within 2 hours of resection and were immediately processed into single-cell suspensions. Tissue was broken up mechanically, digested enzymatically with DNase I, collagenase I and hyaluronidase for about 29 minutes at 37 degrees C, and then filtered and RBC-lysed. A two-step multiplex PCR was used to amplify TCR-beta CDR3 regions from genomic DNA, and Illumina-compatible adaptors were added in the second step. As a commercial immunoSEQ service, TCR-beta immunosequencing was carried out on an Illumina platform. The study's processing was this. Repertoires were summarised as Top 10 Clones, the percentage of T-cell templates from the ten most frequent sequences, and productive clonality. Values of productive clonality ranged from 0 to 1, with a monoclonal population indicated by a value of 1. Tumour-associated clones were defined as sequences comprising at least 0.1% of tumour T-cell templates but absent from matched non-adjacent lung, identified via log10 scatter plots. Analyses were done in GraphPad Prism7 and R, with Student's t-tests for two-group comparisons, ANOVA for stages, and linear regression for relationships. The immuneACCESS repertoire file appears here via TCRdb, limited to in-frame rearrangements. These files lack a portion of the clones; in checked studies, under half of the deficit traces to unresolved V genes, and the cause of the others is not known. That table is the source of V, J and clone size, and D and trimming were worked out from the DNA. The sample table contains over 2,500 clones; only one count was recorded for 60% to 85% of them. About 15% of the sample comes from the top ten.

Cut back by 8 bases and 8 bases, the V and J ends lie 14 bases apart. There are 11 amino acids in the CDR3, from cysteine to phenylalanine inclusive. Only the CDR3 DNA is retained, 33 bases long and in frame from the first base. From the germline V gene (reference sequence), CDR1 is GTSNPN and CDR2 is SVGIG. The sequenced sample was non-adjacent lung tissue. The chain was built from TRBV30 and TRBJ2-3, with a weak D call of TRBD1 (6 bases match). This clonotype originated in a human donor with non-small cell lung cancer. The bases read TGTGCCGGGGAACGAGGGGGTACGCAGTATTTT. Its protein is CAGERGGTQYF. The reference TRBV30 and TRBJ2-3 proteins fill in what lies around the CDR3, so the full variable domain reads SQTIHQWPATLVQPVGSPLSLECTVEGTSNPNLYWYRQAAGRGLQLLFYSVGIGQISSEVPQNLSASRPQDRQFILSSKKLLLSDSGFYLCAGERGGTQYFGPGTRLTVL.